The rows below give T cell receptor beta chains drawn from one sample of a study of T cell responses to AZD1222 COVID-19 vaccine. Assay used: immunoSEQ multiplex PCR; TCRdb lists only in-frame clones, some missing. The data hold approximately 150,000 clones, with about 91% observed a single time. The sequences come from peripheral blood, collected on day 0 of AZD1222 vaccination. The receptors stem from an adult in good health. CDR3s include the opening cysteine and the closing phenylalanine or tryptophan. The D gene is left open where the match is weak. Size is omitted from some rows. Given values are once, few, many or a class for expanded clones.

d_gene: TRBD1
v_gene: TRBV6-5
abundance: NA
j_gene: TRBJ1-2
len: 13
CDR3aa: CASSSTGGHGYTF
CDR3nt: TGTGCCAGCAGTTCGACAGGGGGCCATGGCTACACCTTC

d_gene: TRBD2
v_gene: TRBV11-3
abundance: once
j_gene: TRBJ2-7
len: 19
CDR3aa: CASSQSGVVSSGSDYEQYF
CDR3nt: TGTGCCAGCAGCCAGAGTGGGGTGGTGTCTAGCGGGAGCGACTACGAGCAGTACTTC

d_gene: NA
v_gene: TRBV21-1
abundance: NA
j_gene: TRBJ2-3
len: 18
CDR3aa: CASSNGRTGGPSTDTQYF
CDR3nt: TGTGCCAGCAGCAACGGCAGGACGGGAGGGCCTAGCACAGATACGCAGTATTTT

d_gene: NA
v_gene: TRBV7-2
abundance: NA
j_gene: TRBJ2-5
len: 15
CDR3aa: CASSLGGRGGETQYF
CDR3nt: TGTGCCAGCAGCTTAGGTGGCAGGGGGGGGGAGACCCAGTACTTC

d_gene: NA
v_gene: TRBV5-1
abundance: NA
j_gene: TRBJ2-3
len: 15
CDR3aa: CASSLDSGHTDTQYF
CDR3nt: TGCGCCAGCAGCTTGGACAGCGGACACACAGATACGCAGTATTTT

d_gene: NA
v_gene: TRBV28
abundance: once
j_gene: TRBJ2-6
len: 12
CDR3aa: CASRSGANVLTF
CDR3nt: TGTGCCAGCAGATCCGGGGCCAACGTCCTGACTTTC

d_gene: TRBD2
v_gene: TRBV28
abundance: NA
j_gene: TRBJ2-1
len: 16
CDR3aa: CASKGAGEGGYNEQFF
CDR3nt: TGTGCCAGCAAAGGAGCGGGGGAAGGGGGCTACAATGAGCAGTTCTTC

d_gene: NA
v_gene: TRBV5-1
abundance: NA
j_gene: TRBJ2-3
len: 16
CDR3aa: CASSSGADVSTDTQYF
CDR3nt: TGCGCCAGCAGCTCCGGAGCGGACGTAAGCACAGATACGCAGTATTTT

d_gene: NA
v_gene: TRBV25-1
abundance: NA
j_gene: TRBJ1-3
len: 15
CDR3aa: CASSAPGVSGNTIYF
CDR3nt: TGTGCCAGCAGTGCCCCGGGGGTGAGCGGAAACACCATATATTTT

d_gene: NA
v_gene: TRBV25-1
abundance: NA
j_gene: TRBJ2-3
len: 14
CDR3aa: CASSWRGRTDTQYF
CDR3nt: TGTGCCAGCAGTTGGAGGGGCCGCACAGATACGCAGTATTTT

d_gene: NA
v_gene: TRBV5-1
abundance: NA
j_gene: TRBJ2-3
len: 14
CDR3aa: CASSLREQKDTQYF
CDR3nt: TGCGCCAGCAGCTTGCGGGAGCAAAAAGATACGCAGTATTTT

d_gene: NA
v_gene: TRBV16
abundance: NA
j_gene: TRBJ1-5
len: 17
CDR3aa: CASSHLEPLISNQPQHF
CDR3nt: TGTGCCAGCAGCCATTTGGAACCTCTTATTAGCAATCAGCCCCAGCATTTT

d_gene: NA
v_gene: TRBV5-4
abundance: NA
j_gene: TRBJ2-7
len: 15
CDR3aa: CASSLMTRNTYEQYF
CDR3nt: TGTGCCAGCAGCTTGATGACTCGGAACACCTACGAGCAGTACTTC

d_gene: NA
v_gene: TRBV5-6
abundance: NA
j_gene: TRBJ1-3
len: 13
CDR3aa: CASSGYSGNTIYF
CDR3nt: TGTGCCAGCAGCGGGTACTCTGGAAACACCATATATTTT

d_gene: TRBD2
v_gene: TRBV23-1
abundance: NA
j_gene: TRBJ2-3
len: 16
CDR3aa: CASSLLAVTSTDTQYF
CDR3nt: TGCGCCAGCAGTCTACTAGCGGTGACTAGCACAGATACGCAGTATTTT

d_gene: NA
v_gene: TRBV7-6
abundance: NA
j_gene: TRBJ1-5
len: 16
CDR3aa: CASSLGGDYSNQPQHF
CDR3nt: TGTGCCAGCAGCTTAGGGGGGGACTATAGCAATCAGCCCCAGCATTTT

d_gene: NA
v_gene: TRBV5-6
abundance: NA
j_gene: TRBJ1-3
len: 16
CDR3aa: CASSLDLASSGNTIYF
CDR3nt: TGTGCCAGCAGCTTGGATCTGGCGAGCTCTGGAAACACCATATATTTT

d_gene: NA
v_gene: TRBV7-2
abundance: NA
j_gene: TRBJ1-2
len: 16
CDR3aa: CASSFKGDPGYYGYTF
CDR3nt: TGTGCCAGCAGCTTTAAAGGGGACCCAGGGTACTATGGCTACACCTTC

d_gene: NA
v_gene: TRBV7-3
abundance: NA
j_gene: TRBJ2-5
len: 14
CDR3aa: CASSLRGPQETQYF
CDR3nt: TGTGCCAGCAGCTTAAGGGGTCCGCAAGAGACCCAGTACTTC

d_gene: NA
v_gene: TRBV30
abundance: NA
j_gene: TRBJ1-2
len: 13
CDR3aa: CAQGTFDGYGYTF
CDR3nt: TGTGCCCAAGGTACTTTCGACGGCTATGGCTACACCTTC

d_gene: NA
v_gene: TRBV28
abundance: NA
j_gene: TRBJ2-7
len: 15
CDR3aa: CASLTTSNPVYEQYF
CDR3nt: TGTGCCAGTCTTACAACTAGTAACCCAGTCTACGAGCAGTACTTC

d_gene: TRBD2
v_gene: TRBV4-2
abundance: NA
j_gene: TRBJ2-7
len: 15
CDR3aa: CASSQGTSGLYEQYF
CDR3nt: TGTGCCAGCAGCCAAGGGACTAGCGGACTCTACGAGCAGTACTTC

d_gene: NA
v_gene: TRBV4-2
abundance: NA
j_gene: TRBJ1-4
len: 16
CDR3aa: CASSQEAKGANEKLFF
CDR3nt: TGTGCCAGCAGCCAAGAAGCCAAGGGCGCTAATGAAAAACTGTTTTTT

d_gene: NA
v_gene: TRBV5-1
abundance: NA
j_gene: TRBJ1-1
len: 15
CDR3aa: CASSPRTDPNTEAFF
CDR3nt: TGCGCCAGCAGCCCGAGGACGGACCCGAACACTGAAGCTTTCTTT

d_gene: NA
v_gene: TRBV5-1
abundance: NA
j_gene: TRBJ2-7
len: 13
CDR3aa: CASRTGSTYEQYF
CDR3nt: TGCGCCAGCAGAACAGGGAGTACTTACGAGCAGTACTTC

d_gene: TRBD2
v_gene: TRBV3-1/TRBV3-2
abundance: NA
j_gene: TRBJ2-3
len: 17
CDR3aa: CASSKGLAGVGTDTQYF
CDR3nt: TGTGCCAGCAGCAAAGGACTAGCGGGAGTTGGCACAGATACGCAGTATTTT

d_gene: TRBD2
v_gene: TRBV4-2
abundance: NA
j_gene: TRBJ2-4
len: 17
CDR3aa: CASSQVSEGLGSNIQYF
CDR3nt: TGTGCCAGCAGCCAAGTAAGTGAGGGACTAGGTTCGAACATTCAGTACTTC

d_gene: TRBD1
v_gene: TRBV30
abundance: NA
j_gene: TRBJ1-5
len: 13
CDR3aa: CAWSGTGGQPQHF
CDR3nt: TGTGCCTGGAGTGGGACAGGGGGCCAGCCCCAGCATTTT

d_gene: NA
v_gene: TRBV5-6
abundance: NA
j_gene: TRBJ2-2
len: 16
CDR3aa: CASSLVGHQGTGELFF
CDR3nt: TGTGCCAGCAGCTTGGTTGGACATCAGGGGACCGGGGAGCTGTTTTTT

d_gene: NA
v_gene: TRBV7-9
abundance: NA
j_gene: TRBJ1-3
len: 13
CDR3aa: CASSLGGWNTIYF
CDR3nt: TGTGCCAGCAGCTTAGGCGGGTGGAACACCATATATTTT

d_gene: TRBD1
v_gene: TRBV24-1
abundance: NA
j_gene: TRBJ2-1
len: 16
CDR3aa: CATSDPAREGANEQFF
CDR3nt: TGTGCCACCAGTGATCCCGCTCGTGAGGGGGCCAATGAGCAGTTCTTC

d_gene: NA
v_gene: TRBV11-2
abundance: once
j_gene: TRBJ1-4
len: 15
CDR3aa: CASSLRGRLNEKLFF
CDR3nt: TGTGCCAGCAGCCTCCGCGGCAGACTTAATGAAAAACTGTTTTTT

d_gene: TRBD1
v_gene: TRBV2
abundance: NA
j_gene: TRBJ2-7
len: 15
CDR3aa: CASKEGQGASYEQYF
CDR3nt: TGTGCCAGCAAAGAGGGACAGGGGGCTTCCTACGAGCAGTACTTC

d_gene: NA
v_gene: TRBV6-2/TRBV6-3
abundance: NA
j_gene: TRBJ1-5
len: 15
CDR3aa: CASSPALPLNKPQHF
CDR3nt: TGTGCCAGCAGCCCCGCCCTGCCGCTCAATAAGCCCCAGCATTTT

d_gene: NA
v_gene: TRBV12-3/TRBV12-4
abundance: NA
j_gene: TRBJ2-2
len: 13
CDR3aa: CASSLRTLGELFF
CDR3nt: TGTGCCAGCAGTTTAAGGACCCTGGGGGAGCTGTTTTTT

d_gene: NA
v_gene: TRBV5-1
abundance: NA
j_gene: TRBJ1-2
len: 17
CDR3aa: CASSLEVEGGQNYGYTF
CDR3nt: TGCGCCAGCAGCTTGGAGGTTGAGGGAGGGCAGAACTATGGCTACACCTTC

d_gene: TRBD1
v_gene: TRBV5-1
abundance: NA
j_gene: TRBJ2-3
len: 14
CDR3aa: CASSLGQGPDTQYF
CDR3nt: TGCGCCAGCAGCTTAGGACAGGGACCAGATACGCAGTATTTT

d_gene: TRBD1
v_gene: TRBV7-2
abundance: NA
j_gene: TRBJ1-2
len: 14
CDR3aa: CASSYGQGEDGYTF
CDR3nt: TGTGCCAGCAGCTACGGACAGGGGGAGGATGGCTACACCTTC

d_gene: TRBD1
v_gene: TRBV7-3
abundance: many
j_gene: TRBJ2-7
len: 17
CDR3aa: CASSSLSTGALTYEQYF
CDR3nt: TGTGCCAGCAGCTCCCTGTCGACAGGGGCCCTCACCTACGAGCAGTACTTC

d_gene: TRBD1
v_gene: TRBV5-1
abundance: NA
j_gene: TRBJ1-2
len: 13
CDR3aa: CASSLQGGDGYTF
CDR3nt: TGCGCCAGCAGCTTGCAAGGGGGCGATGGCTACACCTTC

d_gene: NA
v_gene: TRBV19
abundance: once
j_gene: TRBJ1-2
len: 13
CDR3aa: CASIGGPNYGYTF
CDR3nt: TGTGCCAGTATTGGAGGCCCTAACTATGGCTACACCTTC

d_gene: TRBD2
v_gene: TRBV5-6
abundance: NA
j_gene: TRBJ2-7
len: 14
CDR3aa: CASSGTSGSYEQYF
CDR3nt: TGTGCCAGCAGCGGGACTAGCGGGAGCTACGAGCAGTACTTC

d_gene: TRBD1
v_gene: TRBV7-9
abundance: NA
j_gene: TRBJ1-5
len: 17
CDR3aa: CASSRGPGQHSNQPQHF
CDR3nt: TGTGCCAGCAGCAGGGGGCCGGGACAGCATAGCAATCAGCCCCAGCATTTT

d_gene: TRBD1
v_gene: TRBV28
abundance: NA
j_gene: TRBJ2-7
len: 14
CDR3aa: CASSSGGENYEQYF
CDR3nt: TGTGCCAGCAGTTCAGGGGGCGAGAACTACGAGCAGTACTTC

d_gene: TRBD2
v_gene: TRBV5-4
abundance: NA
j_gene: TRBJ2-1
len: 18
CDR3aa: CASSLGSGGAVGYNEQFF
CDR3nt: TGTGCCAGCAGCTTGGGTAGCGGGGGGGCCGTTGGCTACAATGAGCAGTTCTTC

d_gene: NA
v_gene: TRBV12-3/TRBV12-4
abundance: NA
j_gene: TRBJ2-7
len: 12
CDR3aa: CASSLGHYEQYF
CDR3nt: TGTGCCAGCAGTTTAGGTCACTACGAGCAGTACTTC